One and the same sample provided the 27 T cell receptor beta chains below, sequenced in a study of cytomegalovirus exposure and HLA in healthy donors. Sequencing used immunoSEQ multiplex PCR; TCRdb keeps in-frame clones, though not all of them. In the table there are around 100,000 clones, just under 95% of which are singletons. Sequencing was carried out using PBMCs. The receptors derive from a woman aged 18-29 years in good health and CMV-seronegative.

The J gene is TRBJ1-1, the V gene TRBV7-3; D perhaps matches TRBD1 (6 bases). Trimming stripped 5 bases from V and 8 bases from J, with 21 bases between. Per germline, CDR1 SGHTA and CDR2 FQGTGA. CDR3 length: 15 residues. Here the CDR3 DNA reads TGTGCCAGCAGCCCCCAGGGGCAGGGAAGGGAAGAAGCTTTCTTT. Translated: CASSPQGQGREEAFF.

This chain connects TRBV6-6 to TRBJ2-3; 8 bases line up with TRBD2. Trimming removed 8 bases from V and 3 bases from J; junction bases left unmatched: 7. Germline V gene lookup returns CDR1 MNHNY and CDR2 SVGAGI (reference sequence). This CDR3 has 14 residues. The CDR3 DNA is TGTGCCAGCGGTAGACTAGCGAAGACAGATACGCAGTATTTT. Translated, it gives CASGRLAKTDTQYF.

V gene TRBV6-1 combines with J gene TRBJ1-5, with TRBD1 identical over 7 bases. The V gene end was trimmed by 7 bases and the J gene end by 5 bases; junction bases not matched to a gene: 5. The CDR3 has 13 amino acids. CDR1 and CDR2 from the germline V gene are MNHNS and SASEGT. Here the CDR3 reads CASKATGHQPQHF. CDR3 DNA: TGTGCCAGCAAGGCGACAGGGCATCAGCCCCAGCATTTT.

CDR3 sequence (DNA): TGCGCCAGCAGTGAGCCCCGGAGTGGGGGCGAAAAACTGTTTTTT. Protein: CASSEPRSGGEKLFF. The V call is TRBV10-2, the J call TRBJ1-4; possibly TRBD1 for D (6 bases). V lost 2 bases and J 8 bases, leaving 15 bases between the germline ends. The CDR3 sequence is 15 residues long. Per germline, CDR1 WSHSY and CDR2 SAAADI.

This chain joins TRBV4-3 and TRBJ2-1; 9 nucleotides align to TRBD2. Germline CDR1 is LGHNA and CDR2 is YSLEER. This CDR3 is built from 16 residues. After removal of 0 bases from V and 5 bases from J, the junction contained 5 bases not matched to a gene. In DNA form, the CDR3 reads TGCGCCAGCAGCCAAGATCCGGCTAGCGGGGACAATGAGCAGTTCTTC. Translation gives CASSQDPASGDNEQFF.

This clone was seen just once. The genes are TRBV6-1 and TRBJ1-3; D may be TRBD1 (5 bases). Per germline, CDR1 MNHNS and CDR2 SASEGT. V was pared by 1 base and J by 4 bases, with 11 bases between. The CDR3 sequence is 15 residues long. CDR3 sequence reads: CASSEGKGAGNTIYF. In DNA form, the CDR3 reads TGTGCCAGCAGTGAAGGTAAAGGGGCCGGAAACACCATATATTTT.

The rearrangement links TRBV7-9 to TRBJ1-3, with a weak D call TRBD1 (5 bases). CDR1 and CDR2 (germline): SEHNR, FQNEAQ (reference sequence). Trimming left V 5 bases short and J 1 base short, with 15 bases between. The CDR3 has 16 residues. The CDR3 DNA is TGTGCCAGCAGCCCCCGCGGGGCTGAATCTGGAAACACCATATATTTT. Residues: CASSPRGAESGNTIYF.

The chain links TRBV6-5 to TRBJ2-1; 7 positions agree with TRBD2. V lost 3 bases to trimming and J lost 2 bases; unmatched junction nucleotides: 4. CDR3 size: 15 residues. Germline CDR1 and CDR2: MNHEY and SVGAGI. The CDR3 loop is CASSYQAGTYNEQFF. As DNA, the CDR3 is TGTGCCAGCAGTTATCAAGCGGGGACCTACAATGAGCAGTTCTTC.

The CDR3 DNA reads as TGTGCCAGCAGTGAAGCGTCAGCCTACGAGCAGTACTTC. It yields the protein CASSEASAYEQYF. V gene TRBV6-1 combines with J gene TRBJ2-7; no clear D gene. Looked up from germline, CDR1 is MNHNS and CDR2 is SASEGT. The V end lost 0 bases, the J end lost 2 bases, and 5 bases lay between the germline ends. The CDR3 extends over 13 amino acids.

The chain employs TRBV6-5 and TRBJ2-5; 11 bases map to TRBD2. Trimming cost V 6 bases and J 2 bases; bases outside gene matches: 5. The CDR3 length is 15 residues. CDR1 is MNHEY and CDR2 is SVGAGI in the germline V gene. CDR3 nucleotide sequence: TGTGCCAGCAGAATAGCGGGGGGGCATCAAGAGACCCAGTACTTC. Translation: CASRIAGGHQETQYF.

The CDR3 nucleotides read TGCGCCAGCAGCCAAGAGCCGGTCCAGGGCCCCTATGGCTACACCTTC. Translation: CASSQEPVQGPYGYTF. V gene TRBV4-1 combines with J gene TRBJ1-2; D is possibly TRBD1 (5 bases). The V end lost 0 bases, the J end lost 4 bases, and 15 bases lay between the germline ends. This CDR3 has 16 amino acids. CDR1 MGHRA and CDR2 YSYEKL come from the germline V gene.

The chain links TRBV7-2 to TRBJ2-1; no clear D. Germline CDR1 reads SGHTA; CDR2 reads FQGNSA. This CDR3 is 11 amino acids long. The V gene lost 8 bases and the J gene lost 10 bases, with 12 bases spanning the gap. Here the CDR3 DNA reads TGTGCCAGCCGCTACTCCGAAGAGCAGTTCTTC. Translating it yields CASRYSEEQFF.

The V call is TRBV7-9, the J call TRBJ2-1; D possibly corresponds to TRBD2 (6 bases). From germline, CDR1 is SEHNR and CDR2 FQNEAQ (reference sequence). This CDR3 spans 16 amino acids. Trimming took off 5 bases at V and 2 bases at J, with 16 bases between the two ends. The DNA of the CDR3 is TGTGCCAGCAGCCCCTCACCGGGAGAGACCTACAATGAGCAGTTCTTC. This encodes CASSPSPGETYNEQFF. The full variable domain, in which reference TRBV7-9 and TRBJ2-1 provide the parts outside the CDR3, is DTGVSQNPRHKITKRGQNVTFRCDPISEHNRLYWYRQTLGQGPEFLTYFQNEAQLEKSRLLSDRFSAERPKGSFSTLEIQRTEQGDSAMYLCASSPSPGETYNEQFFGPGTRLTVL.

A single count supports this clone. V and J are TRBV11-3 and TRBJ1-1; 10 bases fit TRBD1. The CDR3 has 16 amino acids. J lost 0 bases, V lost 5 bases, and 6 bases had no gene match. CDR1 is SGHNT and CDR2 is YENEEA in the germline V gene. The CDR3 DNA follows: TGTGCCAGCAGCCCGAGACAGGGGGCCATGAACACTGAAGCTTTCTTT. Its protein is CASSPRQGAMNTEAFF.

This clone was seen just once. The rearrangement joins TRBV6-5 to TRBJ2-2, with D perhaps TRBD2 (5 bases). The CDR3 runs to 14 residues. Germline CDR1 reads MNHEY; CDR2 reads SVGAGI. Trimming pared 6 bases from V and 1 base from J, leaving 9 bases between. CDR3 sequence reads: CASRTRGNTGELFF. The CDR3 nucleotides read TGTGCCAGCAGAACTCGGGGGAACACCGGGGAGCTGTTTTTT.

The chain joins TRBV19 to TRBJ1-1, with D hard to call. This CDR3 has 12 amino acids. The germline gives CDR1 LNHDA, CDR2 SQIVND (reference sequence). Trimming took off 1 base at V and 6 bases at J, with 6 bases between the two ends. The CDR3 sequence: CASSIVGAEAFF. The CDR3 nucleotides are TGTGCCAGTAGTATAGTGGGAGCTGAAGCTTTCTTT.

The rearrangement joins TRBV25-1 to TRBJ1-1; D unclear. Germline CDR1 and CDR2: MGHDK and SYGVNS. CDR3 size: 12 residues. The ends were cut back, 6 bases at V and 4 bases at J, with 9 bases in the middle. The CDR3 here is CASRLGVTEAFF. The CDR3 DNA is TGTGCCAGCAGGCTGGGCGTCACTGAAGCTTTCTTT.

The chain joins TRBV4-3 to TRBJ2-1, with D possibly being TRBD2 (6 bases). Trimming left V 0 bases short and J 9 bases short, with 9 bases between. This CDR3 has 13 amino acids. In germline, CDR1 is LGHNA, CDR2 YSLEER. The CDR3 DNA is TGCGCCAGCAGCCAAGAGCCGGGGGTTGAGCAGTTCTTC. It codes for CASSQEPGVEQFF.

The chain recombines TRBV6-1 with TRBJ2-5; 8 bases map to TRBD2. Germline V gives CDR1 MNHNS, CDR2 SASEGT. Trimming took 6 bases from V and 5 from J; bases not matched to a gene: 11. CDR3 length: 15 residues. The CDR3 sequence: CASRTVAGSGETQYF. CDR3 bases: TGTGCCAGCAGAACGGTAGCGGGGTCGGGGGAGACCCAGTACTTC.

This clone was counted once. The chain carries TRBV4-2 and TRBJ2-2; D remains unclear. The germline V and J ends were trimmed by 0 bases and 3 bases, with 11 bases remaining between them. Germline loops: CDR1 LGHNA, CDR2 YNFKEQ. There are 16 residues in the CDR3. The chain's CDR3 is CASSQDTVSDTGELFF. For the CDR3, the DNA is TGTGCCAGCAGCCAAGACACGGTGTCGGACACCGGGGAGCTGTTTTTT.

This chain connects TRBV5-1 to TRBJ1-4, with 7 bases identical to TRBD1. The germline V gene encodes CDR1 SGHRS and CDR2 YFSETQ. The CDR3 is 14 amino acids. Trimming removed 3 bases from V and 3 bases from J; junction bases left unmatched: 2. CDR3 DNA sequence: TGCGCCAGCAGCTCACAGGGGTCTAATGAAAAACTGTTTTTT. Its protein is CASSSQGSNEKLFF.

CDR3 protein: CASSNREETQYF. For the CDR3, the DNA is TGTGCCAGCAGTAACAGGGAAGAGACCCAGTACTTC. This chain joins TRBV6-5 and TRBJ2-5; TRBD1 is a possible D gene (6 bases). Germline CDR1 is MNHEY and CDR2 is SVGAGI. The CDR3 has 12 residues. V dropped 5 bases and J dropped 3 bases, with 7 bases sitting between them.

The rearrangement links TRBV20-1 to TRBJ2-7; unclear D gene. The V gene's germline CDR1 is DFQATT and CDR2 SNEGSKA (reference sequence). V was pared by 3 bases and J by 3 bases, with 6 bases between. This CDR3 has 11 amino acids. The DNA of the CDR3 is TGCAGTGCTAGCTCCTACTACGAGCAGTACTTC. Protein: CSASSYYEQYF.

The chain joins TRBV4-1 to TRBJ1-1; D unresolved. The CDR3 contains 15 residues. Germline V gene sequence: CDR1 MGHRA, CDR2 YSYEKL. Trimming shortened V by 3 bases and J by 1 base, and 12 bases separated the two germline ends. The CDR3: CASSQEPRGNTEAFF. The CDR3 bases are TGCGCCAGCAGCCAGGAACCACGAGGGAACACTGAAGCTTTCTTT.

V and J are TRBV7-3 and TRBJ2-3; D gene uncertain. Germline V gene data show CDR1 as SGHTA and CDR2 as FQGTGA. V was trimmed by 1 base and J by 4 bases, leaving 6 bases between them. This CDR3 has 13 residues. The CDR3 protein is CASSLNRADTQYF. The CDR3 DNA sequence: TGTGCCAGCAGCTTAAATCGGGCAGATACGCAGTATTTT. Drawing the rest from reference TRBV7-3 and TRBJ2-3, the complete variable domain is GAGVSQTPSNKVTEKGKYVELRCDPISGHTALYWYRQSLGQGPEFLIYFQGTGAADDSGLPNDRFFAVRPEGSVSTLKIQRTERGDSAVYLCASSLNRADTQYFGPGTRLTVL.

The J gene is TRBJ2-7, the V gene TRBV7-8, with 13 bases aligning to TRBD2. The trim removed 6 bases at V and 12 bases at J, leaving 17 bases unmatched. Per germline, CDR1 SGHVS and CDR2 FQNEAQ. The CDR3 consists of 16 residues. CDR3 amino acids: CASSFLPGTSGDSGYF. As DNA, the CDR3 is TGTGCCAGCAGTTTTCTACCCGGGACTAGCGGGGATTCGGGGTACTTC.

The gene calls are TRBV5-1 and TRBJ2-1; TRBD1 aligns across 7 bases. This CDR3 spans 15 amino acids. Germline loops: CDR1 SGHRS, CDR2 YFSETQ. Losses at the gene ends were 0 bases for V and 6 bases for J; bases not matched to a gene: 6. CDR3 bases: TGCGCCAGCAGCTTGGGGGGACAGCCTCCCAATGAGCAGTTCTTC. This codes for CASSLGGQPPNEQFF.